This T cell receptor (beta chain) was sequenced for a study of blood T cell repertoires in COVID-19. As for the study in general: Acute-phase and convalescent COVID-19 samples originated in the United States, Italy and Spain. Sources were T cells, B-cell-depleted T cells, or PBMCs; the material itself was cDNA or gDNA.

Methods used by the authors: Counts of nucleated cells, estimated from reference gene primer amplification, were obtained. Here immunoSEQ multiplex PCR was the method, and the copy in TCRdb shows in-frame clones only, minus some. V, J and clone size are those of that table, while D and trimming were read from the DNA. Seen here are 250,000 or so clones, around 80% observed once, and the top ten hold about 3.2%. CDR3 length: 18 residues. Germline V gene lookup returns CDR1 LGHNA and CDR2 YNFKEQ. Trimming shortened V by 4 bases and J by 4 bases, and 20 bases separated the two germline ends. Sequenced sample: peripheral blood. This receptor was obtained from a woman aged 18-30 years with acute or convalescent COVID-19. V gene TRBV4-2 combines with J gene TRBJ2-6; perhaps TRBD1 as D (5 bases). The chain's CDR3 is CASSLIQETARGANVLTF. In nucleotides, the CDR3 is TGTGCCAGCAGCCTAATACAGGAGACAGCGAGGGGGGCCAACGTCCTGACTTTC.